Below are 2 T cell receptor beta chains sequenced from a single sample in a study of blood T cells in healthy people across ages. A J-beta primer mix and a sample-barcoded 5' primer were used in a second PCR of about 6 to 12 cycles. MiXCR was run by TCRdb on the 5' RACE reads, yielding one entry per CDR3 protein. The table has 980,000 or so distinct CDR3 sequences, around 46% seen once. What was sequenced was blood. Every receptor here comes from a man in his thirties or forties in good health.

The chain combines TRBV4-1 with TRBJ2-7; no clear D gene. This CDR3 has 15 residues. Germline assignment: CDR1 MGHRA and CDR2 YSYEKL. V shed 4 bases and J shed 7 bases, with 20 bases lying between them. CDR3 in DNA: TGCGCCAGCAGCCCGGCGGACCGAACTTACAATGAGCAGTACTTC. Translating it yields CASSPADRTYNEQYF.

The V gene is TRBV15, the J gene TRBJ1-4, with 7 bases fitting TRBD1. J gave up 6 bases and V 0 bases, and 7 bases lay outside the gene matches. The germline V gene encodes CDR1 LNHNV and CDR2 YYDKDF (reference sequence). The CDR3 covers 16 residues. CDR3: CATSREGRQGHEKLFF. In DNA, the CDR3 is TGTGCCACCAGCAGAGAGGGGAGACAGGGTCATGAAAAACTGTTTTTT.